These 15 T cell receptor beta chains were sequenced from one sample in a study of CD8+ T cells in alopecia areata. As the sequencing template, cDNA was produced by extracting RNA and reverse transcribing it. Data came from immunoSEQ multiplex PCR; TCRdb stores just in-frame clones and leaves some out. The table includes about 100,000 clones, approximately 59% detected once. Specimen: CD8+ T cells sorted from blood. All receptors derive from a human donor in good health.

This clone was picked up one time. CDR3 coding DNA: TGTGCCAGCAGACGACAGGGGCGGCACAATGAGCAGTTCTTC. It codes for CASRRQGRHNEQFF. V and J are TRBV6-5 and TRBJ2-1; TRBD1 aligns across 8 bases. The germline V gene encodes CDR1 MNHEY and CDR2 SVGAGI. This CDR3 spans 14 amino acids. J gave up 5 bases and V 6 bases, and 6 bases lay outside the gene matches.

The rearrangement links TRBV13 to TRBJ2-7; either TRBD1 or TRBD2 may fit D (6 bases each). Trimming left V 10 bases short and J 2 bases short, with 15 bases between. Germline V gene sequence: CDR1 PRHDT, CDR2 FYEKMQ (reference sequence). The CDR3 is made up of 13 amino acids. For the CDR3, the DNA is TGTGCCACCAACGGGGGCCAGGCCTACGAGCAGTACTTC. This sequence encodes CATNGGQAYEQYF.

The V and J genes are TRBV4-3 and TRBJ2-3, with 12 bases matching TRBD2. Germline V gene data show CDR1 as LGHNA and CDR2 as YSLEER. Germline trimming cut 0 bases from V and 3 bases from J; bases unmatched to any gene: 7. This CDR3 comprises 18 residues. CDR3 amino acids: CASSQDPLAGGITDTQYF. The CDR3 bases are TGCGCCAGCAGCCAAGATCCCCTAGCGGGGGGGATAACAGATACGCAGTATTTT.

The chain combines TRBV30 with TRBJ2-2; TRBD1 might be the D (6 bases). Germline V CDR1 and CDR2: GTSNPN, SVGIG (reference sequence). The CDR3 has 12 amino acids. V was trimmed by 6 bases and J by 5 bases, leaving 10 bases between them. This chain's CDR3 is CACGQGTGELFF. As DNA, the CDR3 is TGTGCCTGCGGCCAGGGGACCGGGGAGCTGTTTTTT.

This rearrangement joins TRBV10-3 to TRBJ1-6; D perhaps matches TRBD1 (5 bases). The CDR3 extends over 19 amino acids. CDR1 ENHRY and CDR2 SYGVKD come from the germline V gene. Deletions cut 3 bases from V and 0 bases from J, with 18 bases between. Written as DNA, the CDR3 is TGTGCCATCAGTGATGGGGCAGTGACAGTAAGCTCCTATAATTCACCCCTCCACTTT. This sequence encodes CAISDGAVTVSSYNSPLHF.

The chain joins TRBV5-1 to TRBJ2-5, with 12 positions matching TRBD2. Germline trimming cut 4 bases from V and 3 bases from J; bases unmatched to any gene: 19. The CDR3 consists of 20 residues. Germline V lookup: CDR1 SGHRS, CDR2 YFSETQ. In nucleotides, the CDR3 is TGCGCCAGCAGCCCTATAGGGTTGGCGACTAGCGGGGGAAACGAAGAGACCCAGTACTTC. This encodes CASSPIGLATSGGNEETQYF.

The chain links TRBV9 to TRBJ2-7; D ambiguous. Germline CDR1 SGDLS, CDR2 YYNGEE. The germline V and J ends were trimmed by 0 bases and 6 bases, with 7 bases remaining between them. The CDR3 runs to 12 residues. The CDR3 DNA sequence: TGTGCCAGCAGCGTAGGTCTATCCGAGCAGTACTTC. Its translation: CASSVGLSEQYF.

The chain combines TRBV29-1 with TRBJ2-7; the D is unclear. Germline V gene lookup returns CDR1 SQVTM and CDR2 ANQGSEA. Trimming cost V 0 bases and J 11 bases, with 11 bases left between them. This CDR3 contains 11 residues. The CDR3 here is CSVEDLGKEYF. In DNA form, the CDR3 reads TGCAGCGTTGAAGATCTGGGTAAGGAGTACTTC.

This chain's CDR3 is CASSLGGGSETQYF. DNA for the CDR3: TGTGCCAGCAGTTTGGGTGGGGGGAGCGAGACCCAGTACTTC. The chain recombines TRBV27 with TRBJ2-5, with TRBD2 as a possible D gene (6 bases). Germline values: CDR1 MNHEY, CDR2 SMNVEV (reference sequence). V was cut by 3 bases and J by 5 bases, with 13 bases left in between. The length of the CDR3 is 14 residues.

The gene calls are TRBV5-6 and TRBJ2-7; D is unresolved. Trimming cost V 0 bases and J 3 bases, with 4 bases left between them. The CDR3 spans 12 residues. Looked up from germline, CDR1 is SGHDT and CDR2 is YYEEEE. The CDR3 coding sequence is TGTGCCAGCAGCTTGGGGTTCTACGAGCAGTACTTC. Encoded protein: CASSLGFYEQYF.

The chain couples TRBV7-6 to TRBJ2-5; 9 bases agree with TRBD2. This CDR3 contains 15 residues. V shed 4 bases, J shed 1 base, and the junction held 4 bases outside the gene matches. Germline CDR1 SGHVS, CDR2 FNYEAQ. CDR3 in DNA: TGTGCCAGCAGCTCGCCTAGCGGGGCCCAAGAGACCCAGTACTTC. Protein sequence: CASSSPSGAQETQYF.

A few counts support this clone. The rearrangement uses TRBV2 and TRBJ2-7, with D possibly matching TRBD2 (5 bases). The CDR3 covers 15 residues. CDR1 is SNHLY, CDR2 FYNNEI, per germline. V gave up 1 base and J gave up 3 bases, with 13 bases separating them. CDR3 bases: TGTGCCAGCAGTGAAGGTCGGGGTCCTAACTACGAGCAGTACTTC. It translates to CASSEGRGPNYEQYF.

On this clone: A far larger clone is only one base removed, so a read error is likely. The chain recombines TRBV19 with TRBJ1-6, with TRBD1 identical over 10 bases. With 6 bases clipped from V and 7 bases from J, the junction kept 3 bases outside the gene matches. Germline assignment: CDR1 LNHDA and CDR2 SQIVND (reference sequence). There are 14 residues in the CDR3. CDR3: CASSPGQGNSPLHF. CDR3 bases: TGTGCCAGTAGCCCGGGACAGGGGAATTCACCCCTCCACTTT. Based on the CDR3 plus reference TRBV19 and TRBJ1-6, the full variable domain is DGGITQSPKYLFRKEGQNVTLSCEQNLNHDAMYWYRQDPGQGLRLIYYSQIVNDFQKGDIAEGYSVSREKKESFPLTVTSAQKNPTAFYLCASSPGQGNSPLHFGNGTRLTVT.

This chain links TRBV9 with TRBJ2-5; the D is unclear. Germline lookup yields CDR1 SGDLS and CDR2 YYNGEE. This CDR3 region has 15 residues. V lost 0 bases and J lost 1, with 10 bases in between. The CDR3 reads CASSVEYRTQETQYF. DNA of the CDR3: TGTGCCAGCAGCGTAGAGTACAGAACCCAAGAGACCCAGTACTTC.

The rearrangement joins TRBV7-4 to TRBJ1-1, with 9 bases lining up with TRBD1. V trimming: 4 bases; J trimming: 5 bases; junction bases outside the gene matches: 14. Germline assignment: CDR1 SGHVT and CDR2 SQSDAQ. The length of the CDR3 is 17 residues. CDR3 nucleotide sequence: TGTGCCAGCAGCTCCCCTGATCCGGGACAGGGAAGAACTGAAGCTTTCTTT. As protein: CASSSPDPGQGRTEAFF. Full variable domain (rest looked up from reference TRBV7-4 and TRBJ1-1): GAGVSQSPRYKVAKRGRDVALRCDSISGHVTLYWYRQTLGQGSEVLTYSQSDAQRDKSGRPSGRFSAERPERSVSTLKIQRTEQGDSAVYLCASSSPDPGQGRTEAFFGQGTRLTVV.